This T cell receptor (beta chain) was obtained from a study of cytomegalovirus exposure and HLA in healthy donors. Study findings and constraints: Segments of the TCR beta V type were, in most cases, productive about 90% or about 30% of the time in an earlier analysis. Most TCR sequences were uncommon, yet certain public TCRs appeared in many donors. Later, an analysis showed that TCR beta chains associated with HLA were more clonally expanded than others that were equally common.

This CDR3 spans 13 amino acids. V lost 3 bases to trimming and J lost 3 bases, with 8 bases between them. CDR1 is SNHLY and CDR2 is FYNNEI in the germline V gene. Points on this clone: Its target is not known.

Primers included in the PCR were 60 Vbeta and 13 Jbeta primers. TCRdb's table, derived via immunoSEQ multiplex PCR, lists solely in-frame clones and lacks some. The table lists tens of thousands of clones, 60% to 85% of them singletons. The chain combines TRBV2 with TRBJ1-2, with D unclear. Material: PBMCs. This sequence was found in a man aged 35 to 55 in good health and CMV-seronegative. The CDR3 sequence: CASSERPYYGYTF. The CDR3 DNA sequence: TGTGCCAGCAGTGAGCGGCCATACTATGGCTACACCTTC.